These T cell receptor beta chains were read from a single sample in a study of CXCR3-negative and CXCR3-positive naive CD8 T cells. TCRdb reprocessed the 5' RACE reads; each CDR3 protein has one entry and no DNA is given. Its listing shows tens of thousands of distinct CDR3 sequences. The specimen sequenced was naive CXCR3+ CD8+ T cells from blood. These receptor sequences come from a human donor in good health. Some clones in this sample may be carry-over from other donors' samples. Each CDR3 is given with its conserved first and last residue. Each record gives: V gene, J gene, CDR3 protein.

TRBV13	TRBJ1-5	CASSSRDRGDQPQHF
TRBV28	TRBJ2-7	CASSPGVMLGQYF
TRBV28	TRBJ2-2	CASSLLLHSGELFF
TRBV19	TRBJ2-7	CATDGGAGYEQYF
TRBV4-1	TRBJ2-7	CASSQPELNYEQYF
TRBV20-1	TRBJ2-7	CSARWGPAGYEQYF
TRBV11-2	TRBJ2-3	CASRTLGRTDTQYF
TRBV28	TRBJ2-5	CASRRGTPQETQYF
TRBV11-3	TRBJ2-1	CASSQTSGLVNEQFF
TRBV7-8	TRBJ2-5	CASTPWERRETQYF
TRBV20-1	TRBJ2-2	CSARPSGDTGELFF